This entry lists 5 T cell receptor beta chains sequenced from one sample in a study of blood T cell repertoires in COVID-19. Repertoires were generated with immunoSEQ multiplex PCR, while TCRdb's copy carries only in-frame clones and drops some. The sample lists a few hundred thousand clones, roughly four fifths seen once, with 5% to 6% in the top ten. Sequenced input: PBMCs or T cells enriched from blood (not recorded which). The receptors were sampled from a woman aged 45-65 years who had recovered from COVID-19.

The chain links TRBV19 to TRBJ2-7; 7 positions match TRBD1. The CDR3 is 13 residues long. V dropped 5 bases and J dropped 0; count of bases not matched to a gene: 1. Per the germline V gene, CDR1 is LNHDA and CDR2 is SQIVND (reference sequence). The CDR3: CASSGTASYEQYF. CDR3 in DNA: TGTGCCAGTAGTGGGACAGCCTCCTACGAGCAGTACTTC. Filled out from reference TRBV19 and TRBJ2-7, the complete variable domain reads DGGITQSPKYLFRKEGQNVTLSCEQNLNHDAMYWYRQDPGQGLRLIYYSQIVNDFQKGDIAEGYSVSREKKESFPLTVTSAQKNPTAFYLCASSGTASYEQYFGPGTRLTVT.

The chain recombines TRBV5-5 with TRBJ1-1; D call uncertain. Germline CDR1 and CDR2: SGHKS and YYEKEE (reference sequence). The CDR3 totals 12 residues. Trimming removed 0 bases from V and 6 bases from J, with 6 bases in between. CDR3 DNA: TGTGCCAGCAGCTTGGTCTTCCCTGAAGCTTTCTTT. This sequence encodes CASSLVFPEAFF.

The chain is built from TRBV6-6 and TRBJ2-2; 8 bases line up with TRBD1. The germline CDR1 and CDR2 sequences are MNHNY and SVGAGI (reference sequence). J lost 1 base, V lost 11 bases, and 0 bases had no gene match. The CDR3 is 12 amino acids. DNA of the CDR3: TGTGCCGGGACAGGGAACACCGGGGAGCTGTTTTTT. It codes for CAGTGNTGELFF.

This clone was seen a handful of times. The genes are TRBV5-4 and TRBJ1-3, with 7 bases fitting TRBD1. This CDR3 contains 16 residues. The V gene's germline CDR1 is SGHNT and CDR2 YYREEE (reference sequence). Trimming at V came to 0 bases and at J to 0 bases, leaving 3 bases not matched to a gene. The CDR3 reads CASSLDRGSSGNTIYF. The CDR3 DNA reads TGTGCCAGCAGCTTGGACAGGGGAAGCTCTGGAAACACCATATATTTT.

This chain connects TRBV20-1 to TRBJ1-6; D remains unclear. Germline CDR1 and CDR2: DFQATT and SNEGSKA (reference sequence). CDR3 size: 13 residues. Deletions cut 3 bases from V and 6 bases from J, with 9 bases between. This CDR3 is CSASLAPNSPLHF. CDR3 sequence (DNA): TGCAGTGCTAGTCTGGCTCCTAATTCACCCCTCCACTTT.